Below, 22 T cell receptor beta chains from the same sample are listed, as sequenced in a study of human CD4 T cells and Enterobacteriaceae. Profiled with immunoSEQ multiplex PCR; TCRdb holds only in-frame clones, not every one. The sample lists 25,000 to 30,000 clones, about 80% occurring once. The memory gate held CD4+ cells that were not CD45RA+CCR7+CD95- naive cells, over 95% pure. The specimen sequenced was memory CD4+ T cells from blood. These receptors were taken from a human donor in good health.

The chain has TRBV5-1 and TRBJ2-7; 10 nucleotides agree with TRBD1. The CDR3 extends over 15 amino acids. Germline V CDR1 and CDR2: SGHRS, YFSETQ. The trim removed 4 bases at V and 2 bases at J, leaving 6 bases unmatched. In DNA, the CDR3 is TGCGCCAGCAGCCGTTGGACAGGGGGAACCTACGAGCAGTACTTC. As protein: CASSRWTGGTYEQYF.

The V and J genes are TRBV5-6 and TRBJ2-1; D may be TRBD1 (5 bases). Germline assignment: CDR1 SGHDT and CDR2 YYEEEE. CDR3 length: 17 residues. Trimming removed 0 bases at V and 2 bases at J, with 15 bases between. This CDR3 is CASSLDLIGAAYNEQFF. The CDR3 bases are TGTGCCAGCAGCTTGGACCTGATAGGGGCAGCCTACAATGAGCAGTTCTTC.

The chain has TRBV9 and TRBJ2-7, with TRBD1 matching 8 bases. This CDR3 contains 15 residues. V lost 4 bases and J lost 2; bases outside the gene matches: 8. Per the germline V gene, CDR1 is SGDLS and CDR2 is YYNGEE. CDR3 amino acids: CASSPTGTGPYEQYF. CDR3 nucleotides: TGTGCCAGCAGCCCCACCGGGACAGGCCCCTACGAGCAGTACTTC.

This rearrangement joins TRBV15 to TRBJ1-4; D gene ambiguous. V was clipped by 6 bases and J by 6 bases, with 17 bases between them. The CDR3 extends over 15 amino acids. From germline, CDR1 is LNHNV and CDR2 YYDKDF (reference sequence). Here the CDR3 DNA reads TGTGCCACCAGGGTAGATGGAATTGTTGATGAAAAACTGTTTTTT. As protein: CATRVDGIVDEKLFF.

This clone has just a few counts. The rearrangement joins TRBV6-1 to TRBJ2-7; D perhaps matches TRBD1 (6 bases). The CDR3 sequence is 13 residues long. Germline lookup yields CDR1 MNHNS and CDR2 SASEGT. Trimming took 2 bases from V and 6 from J, leaving 11 bases between them. CDR3 amino acids: CASSERGRAEQYF. The CDR3 bases are TGTGCCAGCAGTGAAAGGGGGAGAGCCGAGCAGTACTTC.

The chain employs TRBV5-1 and TRBJ2-1; D may correspond to TRBD1 or TRBD2 (6 bases each). Trimming left V 1 base short and J 6 bases short, with 14 bases between. This CDR3 is built from 15 residues. Germline V lookup: CDR1 SGHRS, CDR2 YFSETQ. The DNA of the CDR3 is TGCGCCAGCAGCTTGTCTGGGGGGCAGGTCAATGAGCAGTTCTTC. It encodes CASSLSGGQVNEQFF.

Only one count was recorded for this clone. Mismatch with germline at one junction end may stem from a read error. The chain has TRBV10-1 and TRBJ1-4, with D possibly TRBD1 on 6 matching bases. CDR3 length: 12 residues. CDR1 and CDR2 from the germline V gene are WNHNN and SYGVQD (reference sequence). The CDR3 sequence: CASSFNRDTALF. For the CDR3, the DNA is TGCGCCAGCAGTTTCAACCGGGACACAGCACTTTTT.

The chain has TRBV6-6 and TRBJ2-3; D perhaps matches TRBD1 (6 bases). Germline V gene data show CDR1 as MNHNY and CDR2 as SVGAGI (reference sequence). V lost 2 bases and J lost 4, with 13 bases in between. The CDR3 has 15 residues. CDR3 coding DNA: TGTGCCAGCAGTTACACGACAGGCTCGGCAGATACGCAGTATTTT. As protein: CASSYTTGSADTQYF.

The chain links TRBV5-5 to TRBJ1-1, with D perhaps matching TRBD1 (6 bases). The CDR3 runs 16 residues. Germline V gives CDR1 SGHKS, CDR2 YYEKEE (reference sequence). The germline V and J ends were trimmed by 4 bases and 0 bases, with 16 bases remaining between them. CDR3 sequence reads: CASSDRLRGLNTEAFF. In DNA, the CDR3 is TGTGCCAGCAGCGACCGACTCAGGGGATTGAACACTGAAGCTTTCTTT. The full variable domain, with the rest looked up from reference TRBV5-5 and TRBJ1-1, is DAGVTQSPTHLIKTRGQQVTLRCSPISGHKSVSWYQQVLGQGPQFIFQYYEKEERGRGNFPDRFSARQFPNYSSELNVNALLLGDSALYLCASSDRLRGLNTEAFFGQGTRLTVV.

The CDR3 DNA sequence: TGTGCCAGCAGCTTCGGCCGGACAGTGGGGCAAAACGAGCAGTACTTC. Protein product: CASSFGRTVGQNEQYF. The rearrangement joins TRBV7-2 to TRBJ2-7, with D perhaps matching TRBD1 (6 bases). This CDR3 spans 16 amino acids. The germline V gene encodes CDR1 SGHTA and CDR2 FQGNSA. Trimming removed 3 bases at V and 5 bases at J, with 20 bases between.

The V gene is TRBV28, the J gene TRBJ2-5; 8 nucleotides match TRBD1. Trimming at V came to 6 bases and at J to 2 bases, leaving 8 bases not matched to a gene. The CDR3 spans 15 residues. CDR1 is MDHEN, CDR2 SYDVKM, per germline. CDR3 nucleotides: TGTGCCAGCAGGTATGGAGGACAGGGACAAGAGACCCAGTACTTC. Residues: CASRYGGQGQETQYF.

Only a few counts were recorded for this clone. J is TRBJ1-5 and V is TRBV30; D is ambiguous. This CDR3 is 13 amino acids long. V gave up 0 bases and J gave up 1 base, with 4 bases separating them. Germline V gene lookup returns CDR1 GTSNPN and CDR2 SVGIG (reference sequence). CDR3 coding DNA: TGTGCCTGGAGTGTAGGCAGCAATCAGCCCCAGCATTTT. Encoded protein: CAWSVGSNQPQHF.

The rearrangement uses TRBV5-6 and TRBJ2-2; D is unresolved. The germline V gene has CDR1 SGHDT and CDR2 YYEEEE. Trimming removed 0 bases from V and 1 base from J, with 7 bases in between. This CDR3 has 15 amino acids. The CDR3 here is CASSLAGGNTGELFF. CDR3 DNA sequence: TGTGCCAGCAGCTTGGCCGGCGGGAACACCGGGGAGCTGTTTTTT.

CDR3 residues: CAWTGTGSNQPQHF. Here the CDR3 DNA reads TGTGCCTGGACTGGGACAGGGAGCAATCAGCCCCAGCATTTT. The chain joins TRBV30 to TRBJ1-5; 9 bases map to TRBD1. This CDR3 has 14 residues. Germline assignment: CDR1 GTSNPN and CDR2 SVGIG (reference sequence). Losses at the gene ends were 4 bases for V and 1 base for J; bases not matched to a gene: 2.

The chain employs TRBV7-8 and TRBJ2-7; either TRBD1 or TRBD2 may supply D (5 bases each). Looked up from germline, CDR1 is SGHVS and CDR2 is FQNEAQ. The CDR3 has 16 amino acids. The germline V and J ends were trimmed by 4 bases and 1 base, with 17 bases remaining between them. The CDR3 bases are TGTGCCAGCAGCTCCGTACCCGGGGCCTTATCCTACGAGCAGTACTTC. The encoded protein is CASSSVPGALSYEQYF. Full variable domain (missing parts from reference TRBV7-8 and TRBJ2-7): GAGVSQSPRYKVAKRGQDVALRCDPISGHVSLFWYQQALGQGPEFLTYFQNEAQLDKSGLPSDRFFAERPEGSVSTLKIQRTQQEDSAVYLCASSSVPGALSYEQYFGPGTRLTVT.

This chain joins TRBV5-5 and TRBJ1-2; the match to TRBD1 covers 8 bases. Losses at the gene ends were 6 bases for V and 4 bases for J; bases not matched to a gene: 8. The germline gives CDR1 SGHKS, CDR2 YYEKEE (reference sequence). The CDR3 is made up of 14 amino acids. This CDR3 reads CASTETGGVYGYTF. The CDR3 DNA reads TGTGCCAGCACAGAAACAGGGGGAGTCTATGGCTACACCTTC.

The CDR3 protein is CAISAGGTLPPTDTQYF. CDR3 sequence (DNA): TGTGCCATCAGTGCGGGCGGGACTCTTCCTCCCACAGATACGCAGTATTTT. This sequence joins TRBV10-3 and TRBJ2-3, with a weak D call TRBD2 (6 bases). CDR1 and CDR2 from the germline V gene are ENHRY and SYGVKD. V gave up 4 bases and J gave up 2 bases, with 19 bases separating them. The CDR3 contains 17 residues.

The genes are TRBV5-4 and TRBJ2-2; TRBD1 matches at 8 bases. The J segment lost 5 bases and the V segment lost 4 bases, leaving 4 bases of the junction unmatched. The germline V gene has CDR1 SGHNT and CDR2 YYREEE (reference sequence). The CDR3 sequence is 14 residues long. The CDR3 protein is CASSPDRGTGELFF. The DNA for the CDR3 is TGTGCCAGCAGCCCCGACAGGGGAACCGGGGAGCTGTTTTTT.

This chain links TRBV12-5 with TRBJ1-3, with 7 bases that match TRBD1. The CDR3 length is 15 residues. CDR1 and CDR2 (germline): LGHNT, FRNRAP. Trimming cost V 3 bases and J 4 bases; bases outside gene matches: 6. CDR3 nucleotide sequence: TGTGCTAGTGGTTTAGGGGGCCTCAGGGGAAACACCATATATTTT. This gives the protein CASGLGGLRGNTIYF.

The chain's CDR3 is CASSPSTGGIEKLFF. The CDR3 bases are TGTGCCAGCTCACCCTCGACAGGGGGGATTGAAAAACTGTTTTTT. This chain joins TRBV18 and TRBJ1-4, with TRBD1 matching over 9 bases. Per germline, CDR1 KGHSH and CDR2 LQKENI. This CDR3 has 15 amino acids. The trim removed 3 bases at V and 7 bases at J, leaving 6 bases unmatched.

The V and J genes are TRBV5-4 and TRBJ2-2; D is unresolved. Germline-derived CDR1 and CDR2 are SGHNT and YYREEE (reference sequence). CDR3 length: 15 residues. V was cut by 4 bases and J by 5 bases, with 15 bases left in between. The CDR3 nucleotides are TGTGCCAGCAGCATAGGTGGAACCCGTACCGGGGAGCTGTTTTTT. It encodes CASSIGGTRTGELFF.

The CDR3 here is CASSVRTGRGNTEAFF. DNA of the CDR3: TGTGCCAGCAGTGTACGGACAGGGCGGGGTAACACTGAAGCTTTCTTT. The chain carries TRBV7-3 and TRBJ1-1, with TRBD1 matching over 8 bases. The CDR3 covers 16 residues. V was pared by 6 bases and J by 2 bases, with 11 bases of the junction left unmatched. Germline V CDR1 and CDR2: SGHTA, FQGTGA.